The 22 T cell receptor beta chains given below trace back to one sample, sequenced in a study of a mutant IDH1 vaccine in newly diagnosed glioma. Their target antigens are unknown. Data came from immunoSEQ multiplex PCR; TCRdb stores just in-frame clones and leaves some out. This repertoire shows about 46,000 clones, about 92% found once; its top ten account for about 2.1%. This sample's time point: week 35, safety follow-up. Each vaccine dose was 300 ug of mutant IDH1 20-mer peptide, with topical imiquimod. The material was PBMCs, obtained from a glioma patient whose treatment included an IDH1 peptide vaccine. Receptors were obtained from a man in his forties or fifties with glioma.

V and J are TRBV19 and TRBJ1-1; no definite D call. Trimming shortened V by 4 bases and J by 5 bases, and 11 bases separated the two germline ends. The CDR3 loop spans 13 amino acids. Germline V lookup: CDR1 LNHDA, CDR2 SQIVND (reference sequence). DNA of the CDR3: TGTGCCAGTAGTACCCCTGCAAGAACTGAAGCTTTCTTT. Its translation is CASSTPARTEAFF.

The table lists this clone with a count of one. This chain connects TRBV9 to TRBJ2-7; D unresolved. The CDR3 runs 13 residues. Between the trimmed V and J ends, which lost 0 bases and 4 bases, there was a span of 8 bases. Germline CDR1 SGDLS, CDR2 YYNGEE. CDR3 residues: CASSVAKRYEQYF. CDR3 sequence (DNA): TGTGCCAGCAGCGTAGCTAAAAGGTACGAGCAGTACTTC.

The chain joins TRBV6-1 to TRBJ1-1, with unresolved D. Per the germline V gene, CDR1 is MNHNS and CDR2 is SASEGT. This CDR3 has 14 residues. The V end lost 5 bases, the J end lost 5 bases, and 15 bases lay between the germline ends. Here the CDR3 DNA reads TGTGCCAGCAGTCGGTACGACGTGGGGACTGAAGCTTTCTTT. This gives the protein CASSRYDVGTEAFF.

The CDR3 spells CASSQDWTVLNQPQHF. The DNA of the CDR3 is TGCGCCAGCAGCCAAGATTGGACAGTCCTCAATCAGCCCCAGCATTTT. The rearrangement joins TRBV4-3 to TRBJ1-5; the D gene is possibly TRBD1 (6 bases). The CDR3 totals 16 residues. Trimming left V 0 bases short and J 3 bases short, with 12 bases between. Germline CDR1 reads LGHNA; CDR2 reads YSLEER.

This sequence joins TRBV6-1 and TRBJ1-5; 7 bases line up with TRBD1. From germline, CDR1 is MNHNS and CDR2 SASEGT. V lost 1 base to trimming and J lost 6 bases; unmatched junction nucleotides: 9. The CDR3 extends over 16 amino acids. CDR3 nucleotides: TGTGCCAGCAGTGAAGAAAGGGGGCGAGCGAGTCAGCCCCAGCATTTT. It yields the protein CASSEERGRASQPQHF.

This chain's CDR3 is CASSQESGNTIYF. The DNA for the CDR3 is TGCGCCAGCAGCCAGGAATCTGGAAACACCATATATTTT. The chain is built from TRBV4-3 and TRBJ1-3; D is uncertain. The V end was cut by 3 bases, the J end by 1 base, with 4 bases between. Germline V lookup: CDR1 LGHNA, CDR2 YSLEER. The CDR3 sequence is 13 residues long.

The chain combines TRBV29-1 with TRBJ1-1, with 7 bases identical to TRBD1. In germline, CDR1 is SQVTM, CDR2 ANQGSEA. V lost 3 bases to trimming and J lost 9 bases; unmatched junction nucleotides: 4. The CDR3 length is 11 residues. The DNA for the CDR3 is TGCAGCGTTGAGGTGGGACAGCAAGCTTTCTTT. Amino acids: CSVEVGQQAFF.

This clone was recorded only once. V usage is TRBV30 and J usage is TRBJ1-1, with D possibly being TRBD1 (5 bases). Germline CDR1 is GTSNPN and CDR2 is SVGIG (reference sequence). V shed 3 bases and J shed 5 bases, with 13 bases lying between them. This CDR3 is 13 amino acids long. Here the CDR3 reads CAWRVKGLTEAFF. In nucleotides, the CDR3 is TGTGCCTGGAGGGTTAAGGGGTTGACTGAAGCTTTCTTT.

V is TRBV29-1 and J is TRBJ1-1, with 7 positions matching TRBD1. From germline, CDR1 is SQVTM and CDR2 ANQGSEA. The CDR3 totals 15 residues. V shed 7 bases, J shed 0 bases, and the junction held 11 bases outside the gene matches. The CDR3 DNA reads TGCAGCGCTCGGGGGGAGGGGGCGTTGAACACTGAAGCTTTCTTT. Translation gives CSARGEGALNTEAFF.

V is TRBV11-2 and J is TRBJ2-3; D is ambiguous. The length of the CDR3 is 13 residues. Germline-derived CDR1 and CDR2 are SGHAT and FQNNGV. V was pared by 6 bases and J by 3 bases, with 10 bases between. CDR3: CASSATVTDTQYF. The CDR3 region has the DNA TGTGCCAGCAGTGCAACGGTGACAGATACGCAGTATTTT.

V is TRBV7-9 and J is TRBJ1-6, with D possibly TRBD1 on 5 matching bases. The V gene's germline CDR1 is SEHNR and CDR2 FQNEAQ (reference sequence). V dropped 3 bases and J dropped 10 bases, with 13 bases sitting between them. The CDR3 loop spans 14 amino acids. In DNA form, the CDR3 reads TGTGCCAGCAGCTTCGGGGGAAGGGAATCACCCCTCCACTTT. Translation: CASSFGGRESPLHF.

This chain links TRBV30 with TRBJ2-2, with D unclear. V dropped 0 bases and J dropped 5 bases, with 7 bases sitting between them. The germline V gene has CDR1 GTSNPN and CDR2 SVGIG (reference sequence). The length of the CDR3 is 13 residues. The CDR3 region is CAWSVWGTGELFF. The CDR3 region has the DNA TGTGCCTGGAGTGTATGGGGAACCGGGGAGCTGTTTTTT. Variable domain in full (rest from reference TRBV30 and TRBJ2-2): SQTIHQWPATLVQPVGSPLSLECTVEGTSNPNLYWYRQAAGRGLQLLFYSVGIGQISSEVPQNLSASRPQDRQFILSSKKLLLSDSGFYLCAWSVWGTGELFFGEGSRLTVL.

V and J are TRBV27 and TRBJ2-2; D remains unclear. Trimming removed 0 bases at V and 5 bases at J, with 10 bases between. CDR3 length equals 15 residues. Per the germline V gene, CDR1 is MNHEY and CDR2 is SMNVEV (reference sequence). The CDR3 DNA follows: TGTGCCAGCAGTTTATCGATGGCCCCAACCGGGGAGCTGTTTTTT. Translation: CASSLSMAPTGELFF.

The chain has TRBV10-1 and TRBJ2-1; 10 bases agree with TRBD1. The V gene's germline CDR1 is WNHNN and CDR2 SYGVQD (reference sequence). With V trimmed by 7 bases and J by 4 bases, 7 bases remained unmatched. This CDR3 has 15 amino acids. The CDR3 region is CASKDRGREYNEQFF. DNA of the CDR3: TGCGCCAGCAAAGACAGGGGGCGCGAATACAATGAGCAGTTCTTC.

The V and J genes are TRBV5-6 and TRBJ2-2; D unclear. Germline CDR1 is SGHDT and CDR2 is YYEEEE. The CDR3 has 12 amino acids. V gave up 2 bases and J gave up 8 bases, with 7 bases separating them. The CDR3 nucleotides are TGTGCCAGCAGCTTCCCCGGGGGGGAGCTGTTTTTT. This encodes CASSFPGGELFF.

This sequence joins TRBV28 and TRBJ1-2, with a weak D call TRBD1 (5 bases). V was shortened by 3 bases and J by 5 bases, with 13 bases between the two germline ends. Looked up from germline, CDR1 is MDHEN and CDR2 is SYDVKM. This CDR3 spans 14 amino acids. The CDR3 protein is CASSFRQGIYGYTF. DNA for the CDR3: TGTGCCAGCAGTTTTCGTCAGGGTATTTATGGCTACACCTTC.

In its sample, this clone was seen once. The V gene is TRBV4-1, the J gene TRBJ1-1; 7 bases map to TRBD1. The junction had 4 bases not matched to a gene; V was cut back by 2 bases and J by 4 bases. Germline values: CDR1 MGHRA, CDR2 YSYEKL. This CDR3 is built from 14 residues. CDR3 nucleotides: TGCGCCAGCAGCCAACAGGGGGGGGTCACTGAAGCTTTCTTT. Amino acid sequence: CASSQQGGVTEAFF.

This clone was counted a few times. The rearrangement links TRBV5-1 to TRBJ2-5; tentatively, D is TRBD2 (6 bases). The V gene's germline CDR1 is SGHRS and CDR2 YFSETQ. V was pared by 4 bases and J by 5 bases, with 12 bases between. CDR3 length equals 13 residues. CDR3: CASSPGSTETQYF. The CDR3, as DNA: TGCGCCAGCAGCCCCGGGAGCACGGAGACCCAGTACTTC.

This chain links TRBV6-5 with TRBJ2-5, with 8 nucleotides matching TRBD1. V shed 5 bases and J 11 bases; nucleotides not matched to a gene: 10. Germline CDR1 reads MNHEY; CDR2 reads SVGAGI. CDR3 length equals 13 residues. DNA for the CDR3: TGTGCCAGCAGTCCCGGATTCGACAGGGGACAGTACTTC. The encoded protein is CASSPGFDRGQYF.

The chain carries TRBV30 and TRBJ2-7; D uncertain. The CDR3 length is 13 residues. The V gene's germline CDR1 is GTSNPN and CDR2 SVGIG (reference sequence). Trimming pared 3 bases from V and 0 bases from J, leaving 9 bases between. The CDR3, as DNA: TGTGCCTGGAGAGTGACTGGCTCCTACGAGCAGTACTTC. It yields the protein CAWRVTGSYEQYF.

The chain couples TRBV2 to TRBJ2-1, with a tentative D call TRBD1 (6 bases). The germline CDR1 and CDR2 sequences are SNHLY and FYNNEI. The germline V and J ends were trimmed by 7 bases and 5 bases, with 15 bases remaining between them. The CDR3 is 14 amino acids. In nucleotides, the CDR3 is TGTGCCAGCATAAAAGACAGGACAAACAATGAGCAGTTCTTC. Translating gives CASIKDRTNNEQFF.

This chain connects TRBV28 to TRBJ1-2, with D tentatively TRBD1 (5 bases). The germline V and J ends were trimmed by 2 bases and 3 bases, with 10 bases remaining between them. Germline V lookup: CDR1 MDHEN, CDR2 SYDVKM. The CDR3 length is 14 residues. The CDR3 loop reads CASSLAGGYYGYTF. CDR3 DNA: TGTGCCAGCAGTTTAGCCGGGGGGTACTATGGCTACACCTTC.